This entry lists 9 T cell receptor beta chains sequenced from one sample in a study of glioma-infiltrating T cells after dendritic cell vaccination. Clones were read by immunoSEQ multiplex PCR, and TCRdb kept only the in-frame ones, dropping some. The profile shows approximately 100,000 clones, roughly 79% of them singletons. This sample comprised blood, obtained before dendritic cell vaccination. Receptors originate from a human donor with glioblastoma.

This clone turned up a few times. The chain recombines TRBV30 with TRBJ2-7, with D unclear. CDR1 is GTSNPN, CDR2 SVGIG, per germline (reference sequence). The CDR3 length is 13 residues. V was shortened by 2 bases and J by 4 bases, with 12 bases between the two germline ends. The CDR3 is CAWSPQGVYEQYF. As DNA, the CDR3 is TGTGCCTGGAGTCCTCAAGGAGTTTACGAGCAGTACTTC.

V is TRBV30 and J is TRBJ1-6, with 8 bases that match TRBD1. This CDR3 contains 15 residues. V trimming: 4 bases; J trimming: 3 bases; junction bases outside the gene matches: 5. CDR1 and CDR2 from the germline V gene are GTSNPN and SVGIG (reference sequence). The CDR3 region has the DNA TGTGCCTGGATGCAGGGGGCATTCTATAATTCACCCCTCCACTTT. It is translated as CAWMQGAFYNSPLHF.

This chain joins TRBV7-9 and TRBJ1-6; 8 bases match TRBD1. This CDR3 is 15 amino acids long. CDR1 SEHNR and CDR2 FQNEAQ come from the germline V gene (reference sequence). V lost 7 bases and J lost 6; bases outside the gene matches: 8. The CDR3 DNA reads TGTGCCAGCACCTCGATCAGGGGGCGTAATTCACCCCTCCACTTT. Translating gives CASTSIRGRNSPLHF.

The gene calls are TRBV19 and TRBJ2-3; 10 bases match TRBD2. Germline assignment: CDR1 LNHDA and CDR2 SQIVND (reference sequence). Trimming at V came to 4 bases and at J to 4 bases, leaving 8 bases not matched to a gene. The CDR3 covers 16 residues. CDR3 residues: CASSRGTSDYADTQYF. As DNA, the CDR3 is TGTGCCAGTAGTAGGGGGACTAGCGATTATGCAGATACGCAGTATTTT.

The genes are TRBV5-5 and TRBJ2-5; D is unclear. V dropped 0 bases and J dropped 3 bases, with 15 bases sitting between them. In germline, CDR1 is SGHKS, CDR2 YYEKEE (reference sequence). The CDR3 has 16 amino acids. The CDR3 DNA sequence: TGTGCCAGCAGCTTGGCCGTACTTGAGTTAGAAGAGACCCAGTACTTC. Encoded protein: CASSLAVLELEETQYF.

This chain connects TRBV6-6 to TRBJ1-6; D ambiguous. Trimming stripped 5 bases from V and 9 bases from J, with 11 bases between. Germline V gives CDR1 MNHNY, CDR2 SVGAGI (reference sequence). This CDR3 spans 13 amino acids. The CDR3 DNA follows: TGTGCCAGCAGTCAGGAGGCGATTTCACCCCTCCACTTT. As protein: CASSQEAISPLHF.

Only one count was recorded for this clone. This chain links TRBV10-1 with TRBJ2-4; 7 bases fit TRBD2. The CDR3 is 16 amino acids. Unmatched junction bases numbered 13, after V lost 5 bases and J lost 6 bases. Looked up from germline, CDR1 is WNHNN and CDR2 is SYGVQD (reference sequence). The CDR3: CASSRPGLTYLNIQYF. The DNA of the CDR3 is TGCGCCAGCAGTCGACCGGGACTAACTTACCTAAACATTCAGTACTTC.

The chain employs TRBV10-3 and TRBJ1-2; 7 bases line up with TRBD1. CDR1 and CDR2 from the germline V gene are ENHRY and SYGVKD. Trimming removed 2 bases from V and 4 bases from J; junction bases left unmatched: 4. CDR3 length: 14 amino acids. The CDR3 DNA reads as TGTGCCATCAGTGAGAACAGGGGCCCCTATGGCTACACCTTC. Residues: CAISENRGPYGYTF.

This clone was seen only a few times. V gene TRBV4-1 combines with J gene TRBJ1-1; 8 bases map to TRBD1. The CDR3 loop spans 16 amino acids. Germline V gene sequence: CDR1 MGHRA, CDR2 YSYEKL. The V and J ends lost 1 base and 5 bases, in that order; junction bases with no gene match: 9. CDR3 sequence: CASSQAPGQVITEAFF. The CDR3 nucleotides are TGCGCCAGCAGCCAAGCACCGGGACAGGTAATAACTGAAGCTTTCTTT.